This is a list of T cell receptor beta chains from one sample in a study of shared clonotypes between healthy human individuals. TCRdb keeps only in-frame clones here, not all; method: immunoSEQ multiplex PCR. The top ten hold roughly 1% of the sample, which has millions of clones, approximately 95% seen once. The sequencing input was naive CD8+ T cells sorted from blood. These receptors came from a man younger than 35 in good health. Both conserved end residues are part of each CDR3. Fields, in order: J gene, V gene, clone size, D gene, CDR3 protein, CDR3 DNA. A D gene is named only where the DNA matches it firmly. Not all rows give a size; the values are once, few, many and, for expanded clones, a class.

J: TRBJ2-5; V: TRBV27; size: -; D: TRBD1; CDR3: CASSTRDRQETQYF; DNA: TGTGCCAGCAGTACCCGGGACAGACAAGAGACCCAGTACTTC
J: TRBJ2-1; V: TRBV4-1; size: -; D: -; CDR3: CASSHKAGDNYNEQFF; DNA: TGCGCCAGCAGCCACAAAGCCGGGGACAACTACAATGAGCAGTTCTTC
J: TRBJ2-7; V: TRBV10-2; size: -; D: TRBD1; CDR3: CASRSRDRSSYEQYF; DNA: TGCGCCAGCAGAAGCCGGGACAGGAGCTCCTACGAGCAGTACTTC
J: TRBJ1-5; V: TRBV5-6; size: -; D: TRBD1; CDR3: CASSTGTGSQPQHF; DNA: TGTGCCAGCAGTACCGGGACAGGGAGTCAGCCCCAGCATTTT
J: TRBJ2-7; V: TRBV28; size: -; D: TRBD2; CDR3: CASSGGAASYEQYF; DNA: TGTGCCTCTAGCGGGGGGGCAGCATCCTACGAGCAGTACTTC
J: TRBJ2-5; V: TRBV7-7; size: -; D: -; CDR3: CASSLRQQETQYF; DNA: TGTGCTAGCAGCTTAAGACAGCAAGAGACCCAGTACTTC
J: TRBJ1-5; V: TRBV2; size: few; D: -; CDR3: CASSEFGNQPQHF; DNA: TGTGCCAGCAGTGAATTCGGCAATCAGCCCCAGCATTTT
J: TRBJ2-5; V: TRBV2; size: -; D: -; CDR3: CASSGPGQTERTQYF; DNA: TGTGCCAGCAGCGGCCCCGGACAAACGGAAAGGACCCAGTACTTC
J: TRBJ1-2; V: TRBV27; size: -; D: -; CDR3: CASSPRAVHGYTF; DNA: TGTGCCAGCAGTCCAAGGGCCGTCCATGGCTACACCTTC
J: TRBJ2-7; V: TRBV9; size: -; D: -; CDR3: CASSVGGSSSYEQYF; DNA: TGTGCCAGCAGCGTAGGGGGATCAAGCTCCTACGAGCAGTACTTC
J: TRBJ1-5; V: TRBV5-1; size: -; D: -; CDR3: CASSPGGEDQPQHF; DNA: TGCGCCAGCAGCCCGGGCGGGGAGGATCAGCCCCAGCATTTT
J: TRBJ2-5; V: TRBV27; size: -; D: -; CDR3: CASSLVGWETQYF; DNA: TGTGCCAGCAGTTTGGTGGGCTGGGAGACCCAGTACTTC
J: TRBJ1-5; V: TRBV2; size: -; D: -; CDR3: CASSGVGNQPQHF; DNA: TGTGCCAGCAGTGGGGTGGGCAATCAGCCCCAGCATTTT
J: TRBJ2-7; V: TRBV5-1; size: -; D: -; CDR3: CASSLDGSWGGEQYF; DNA: TGCGCCAGCAGCTTGGATGGCAGCTGGGGAGGCGAGCAGTACTTC
J: TRBJ2-7; V: TRBV4-1; size: -; D: -; CDR3: CASSQGGPSYEQYF; DNA: TGCGCCAGCAGTCAAGGGGGGCCCTCGTACGAGCAGTACTTC
J: TRBJ2-7; V: TRBV6-5; size: -; D: TRBD1; CDR3: CASSPQGYIPYEQYF; DNA: TGTGCCAGCAGTCCACAGGGGTACATTCCCTACGAGCAGTACTTC
J: TRBJ2-1; V: TRBV5-1; size: -; D: -; CDR3: CASSLSDEQFF; DNA: TGCGCCAGCAGCTTGAGCGATGAGCAGTTCTTC
J: TRBJ2-5; V: TRBV5-4; size: -; D: TRBD1; CDR3: CASSLGTGKETQYF; DNA: TGTGCCAGCAGCTTGGGGACAGGCAAAGAGACCCAGTACTTC
J: TRBJ1-5; V: TRBV7-9; size: -; D: -; CDR3: CASSLGEGNQPQHF; DNA: TGTGCCAGCAGCTTAGGAGAGGGGAATCAGCCCCAGCATTTT
J: TRBJ2-1; V: TRBV4-1; size: -; D: TRBD2; CDR3: CASSHIGTSGGNHNEQFF; DNA: TGCGCCAGCAGCCATATCGGGACTAGCGGGGGGAACCACAATGAGCAGTTCTTC
J: TRBJ2-7; V: TRBV7-9; size: -; D: -; CDR3: CASSLSGSAYEQYF; DNA: TGTGCCAGCAGCTTATCAGGGTCAGCCTACGAGCAGTACTTC
J: TRBJ2-7; V: TRBV5-5; size: -; D: -; CDR3: CASSFSPGDYEQYF; DNA: TGTGCCAGCAGCTTTTCCCCAGGGGACTACGAGCAGTACTTC
J: TRBJ1-1; V: TRBV16; size: -; D: TRBD1; CDR3: CASSQTDTGGAEAFF; DNA: TGTGCCAGCAGCCAAACCGATACAGGGGGCGCTGAAGCTTTCTTT
J: TRBJ2-1; V: TRBV7-9; size: -; D: TRBD2; CDR3: CASRGLAGAQTYNEQFF; DNA: TGTGCCAGCCGGGGACTAGCGGGGGCCCAAACTTACAATGAGCAGTTCTTC
J: TRBJ2-3; V: TRBV5-4; size: -; D: TRBD1; CDR3: CASSSGQVYTDTQYF; DNA: TGTGCCAGCAGCTCTGGACAGGTGTACACAGATACGCAGTATTTT
J: TRBJ1-2; V: TRBV2; size: -; D: TRBD1; CDR3: CASSQGVAGYTF; DNA: TGTGCCAGCAGCCAGGGGGTGGCTGGCTACACCTTC
J: TRBJ2-7; V: TRBV6-4; size: -; D: -; CDR3: CASSDLRQDWLREQYF; DNA: TGTGCCAGCAGTGACTTAAGACAGGATTGGTTGAGGGAGCAGTACTTC
J: TRBJ1-6; V: TRBV27; size: -; D: -; CDR3: CASSSRGVYNSPLHF; DNA: TGTGCCAGCAGTTCCCGGGGCGTCTATAATTCACCCCTCCACTTT
J: TRBJ2-2; V: TRBV10-3; size: -; D: TRBD2; CDR3: CAIRGDTSGRWTGELFF; DNA: TGTGCCATCAGGGGAGACACTAGCGGGAGATGGACCGGGGAGCTGTTTTTT
J: TRBJ2-2; V: TRBV19; size: -; D: -; CDR3: CASSWGDSTGELFF; DNA: TGTGCCAGTAGTTGGGGGGATTCCACCGGGGAGCTGTTTTTT
J: TRBJ2-7; V: TRBV2; size: -; D: -; CDR3: CASSGETYEQYF; DNA: TGTGCCAGCAGTGGCGAGACCTACGAGCAGTACTTC
J: TRBJ2-1; V: TRBV28; size: -; D: TRBD2; CDR3: CASSSPSGGNEQFF; DNA: TGTGCCAGCAGTTCACCTAGCGGGGGGAATGAGCAGTTCTTC
J: TRBJ2-7; V: TRBV7-8; size: -; D: -; CDR3: CASSLDRVDEQYF; DNA: TGTGCCAGCAGCTTAGACAGGGTCGACGAGCAGTACTTC
J: TRBJ2-3; V: TRBV4-3; size: -; D: -; CDR3: CASSQLDSSRGDTQYF; DNA: TGCGCCAGCAGCCAACTGGACAGCAGTAGGGGGGATACGCAGTATTTT
J: TRBJ1-3; V: TRBV13; size: -; D: TRBD1; CDR3: CASSFRTGAGNTIYF; DNA: TGTGCCAGCAGCTTTCGGACAGGGGCTGGAAACACCATATATTTT
J: TRBJ1-5; V: TRBV30; size: -; D: TRBD1; CDR3: CAWNEQGAYQPQHF; DNA: TGTGCCTGGAATGAACAGGGGGCGTATCAGCCCCAGCATTTT
J: TRBJ2-7; V: TRBV18; size: once; D: -; CDR3: CASSPPDNEQYF; DNA: TGTGCCAGCTCACCACCGGACAACGAGCAGTACTTC
J: TRBJ2-5; V: TRBV5-6; size: -; D: TRBD1; CDR3: CASSLGPRTGIQETQYF; DNA: TGTGCCAGCAGCTTGGGCCCTAGGACAGGGATCCAAGAGACCCAGTACTTC
J: TRBJ2-7; V: TRBV6-5; size: -; D: TRBD2; CDR3: CASSYGGEGSYEQYF; DNA: TGTGCCAGCAGTTACGGGGGGGAAGGGTCCTACGAGCAGTACTTC
J: TRBJ1-6; V: TRBV19; size: -; D: -; CDR3: CASSNQMDSYNSPLHF; DNA: TGTGCCAGTAGTAACCAAATGGACTCCTATAATTCACCCCTCCACTTT
J: TRBJ1-2; V: TRBV5-1; size: -; D: -; CDR3: CASSLPQGSPNYGYTF; DNA: TGCGCCAGCAGCTTGCCGCAGGGCTCCCCTAACTATGGCTACACCTTC
J: TRBJ2-3; V: TRBV27; size: -; D: -; CDR3: CASSLGTGFISDTQYF; DNA: TGTGCCAGCAGTTTAGGCACAGGGTTTATCTCAGATACGCAGTATTTT
J: TRBJ1-3; V: TRBV25-1; size: -; D: -; CDR3: CASSESWGENTIYF; DNA: TGTGCCAGCAGTGAATCATGGGGAGAAAACACCATATATTTT
J: TRBJ2-7; V: TRBV7-2; size: -; D: -; CDR3: CASSPRAPYEQYF; DNA: TGTGCCAGCAGCCCCCGTGCTCCCTACGAGCAGTACTTC
J: TRBJ2-5; V: TRBV11-2; size: -; D: -; CDR3: CASSLDRETQYF; DNA: TGTGCCAGCAGCTTAGATCGTGAGACCCAGTACTTC
J: TRBJ1-1; V: TRBV11-1; size: -; D: -; CDR3: CASSFGYVTLDTEAFF; DNA: TGTGCCAGCAGCTTTGGTTATGTGACTTTGGACACTGAAGCTTTCTTT
J: TRBJ1-1; V: TRBV27; size: -; D: -; CDR3: CASSSTGGMNTEAFF; DNA: TGTGCCAGCAGTTCGACGGGGGGAATGAACACTGAAGCTTTCTTT
J: TRBJ1-1; V: TRBV30; size: -; D: TRBD1; CDR3: CAWVGTGNTEAFF; DNA: TGTGCCTGGGTGGGGACAGGGAACACTGAAGCTTTCTTT
J: TRBJ2-7; V: TRBV27; size: once; D: -; CDR3: CASSPARVVTTYEQYF; DNA: TGTGCCAGCAGTCCGGCGCGCGTGGTCACAACCTACGAGCAGTACTTC
J: TRBJ1-5; V: TRBV9; size: -; D: TRBD1; CDR3: CASSSGTGFDGNQPQHF; DNA: TGTGCCAGCAGCTCCGGGACAGGGTTCGATGGCAATCAGCCCCAGCATTTT
J: TRBJ2-6; V: TRBV7-9; size: -; D: -; CDR3: CASDWRSGANVLTF; DNA: TGTGCCAGCGACTGGAGATCCGGGGCCAACGTCCTGACTTTC
J: TRBJ2-7; V: TRBV28; size: -; D: -; CDR3: CASNSRGIDGFYEQYF; DNA: TGTGCCAGCAACAGTAGGGGAATCGACGGGTTCTACGAGCAGTACTTC
J: TRBJ2-7; V: TRBV28; size: -; D: -; CDR3: CASSLRSPWSNEQYF; DNA: TGTGCCAGCAGTTTAAGGAGCCCTTGGTCGAACGAGCAGTACTTC
J: TRBJ1-2; V: TRBV2; size: -; D: -; CDR3: CASSEVWDYGYTF; DNA: TGTGCCAGCAGTGAGGTATGGGACTATGGCTACACCTTC
J: TRBJ2-7; V: TRBV14; size: -; D: -; CDR3: CASSPLDSRDYEQYF; DNA: TGTGCCAGCAGCCCCCTCGATAGCAGAGACTACGAGCAGTACTTC
J: TRBJ2-7; V: TRBV21-1; size: -; D: -; CDR3: CASGGGGSSHEQYF; DNA: TGTGCCAGTGGAGGGGGCGGGAGCTCACACGAGCAGTACTTC